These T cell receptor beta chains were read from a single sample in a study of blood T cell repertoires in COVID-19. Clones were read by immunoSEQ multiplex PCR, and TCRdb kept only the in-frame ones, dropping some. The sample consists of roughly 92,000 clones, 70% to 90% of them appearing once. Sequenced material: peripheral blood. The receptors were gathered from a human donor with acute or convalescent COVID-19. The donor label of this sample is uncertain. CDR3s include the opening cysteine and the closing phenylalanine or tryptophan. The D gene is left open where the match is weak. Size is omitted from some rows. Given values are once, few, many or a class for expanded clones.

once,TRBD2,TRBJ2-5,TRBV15,TGTGCCACCAGCAGAGATCTCGCTAGCGGGTGGAAAGAGACCCAGTACTTC,CATSRDLASGWKETQYF
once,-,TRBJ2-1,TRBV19,TGTGCCAGTAGCCAACAGGGCGGTAATGAGCAGTTCTTC,CASSQQGGNEQFF
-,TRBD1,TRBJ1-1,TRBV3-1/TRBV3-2,TGTGCCAGCAGCCCGGGACAGGGGACGAACACTGAAGCTTTCTTT,CASSPGQGTNTEAFF
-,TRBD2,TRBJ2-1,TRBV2,TGTGCCAGCGGGCCTAGCGGGGGCGGAAACAATGAGCAGTTCTTC,CASGPSGGGNNEQFF
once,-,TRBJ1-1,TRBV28,TGTGCCAGCAGTTTCCCGACAGCTGAAGCTTTCTTT,CASSFPTAEAFF
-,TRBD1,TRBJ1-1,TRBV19,TGTGCCAGTAGTATAGATAGGGGGCCAGGGCGTTCAGCTTTCTTT,CASSIDRGPGRSAFF
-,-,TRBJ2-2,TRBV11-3,TGTGCCAGCAGCCTGAACTGGGAGCTGTTTTTT,CASSLNWELFF
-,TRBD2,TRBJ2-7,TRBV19,TGTGCCAGTAGTCCCGGGAGGGGAAGAGATCGGGAGCAGTACTTC,CASSPGRGRDREQYF
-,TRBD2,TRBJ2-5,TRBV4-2,TGTGCCAGCAGCCCGTTGACTAGCGGGGGGAAGGCACTCCAAGAGACCCAGTACTTC,CASSPLTSGGKALQETQYF
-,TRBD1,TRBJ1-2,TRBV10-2,TGCGCCAGCAGTCACACGAAGGCGGGCAGGGGGGATGGCTACACCTTC,CASSHTKAGRGDGYTF
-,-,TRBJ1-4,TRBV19,TGTGCCAGTAGCCCCCGTGGCTTTCCAGGGGTCAGAACCGCTGAAAAACTGTTTTTT,CASSPRGFPGVRTAEKLFF
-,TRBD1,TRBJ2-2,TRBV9,TGTGCCAGCAGCGGACCGGGACAGGGGAACACCGGGGAGCTGTTTTTT,CASSGPGQGNTGELFF
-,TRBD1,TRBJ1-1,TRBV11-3,TGTGCCAGCAGCCGGGGACAGGGTGGTATGACTGAAGCTTTCTTT,CASSRGQGGMTEAFF
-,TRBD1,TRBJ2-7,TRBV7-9,TGTGCCAGCAGCTTACAACAGGGGGCAAACTACGAGCAGTACTTC,CASSLQQGANYEQYF
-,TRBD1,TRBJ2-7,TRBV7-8,TGTGCCAGCAGCTTCCGGGACAGGGTGGAATTCTACGAGCAGTACTTC,CASSFRDRVEFYEQYF
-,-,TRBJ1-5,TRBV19,TGTGCCAGTAGTATAGTGGGGGCGCTCGATCAGCCCCAGCATTTT,CASSIVGALDQPQHF
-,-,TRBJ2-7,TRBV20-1,TGCAGTGCTAGTAGGGGGGGCAGGGAAGAGCAGTACTTC,CSASRGGREEQYF
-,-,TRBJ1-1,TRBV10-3,TGTGCCATCAGTGAGAGTGAAGACGGGGAGACTGAAGCTTTCTTT,CAISESEDGETEAFF
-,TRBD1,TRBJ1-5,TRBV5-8,TGTGCCAGCAGCTTTTGGTTGGGTAGGGGACAGGTCAAAAGACAGCCCCAGCATTTT,CASSFWLGRGQVKRQPQHF
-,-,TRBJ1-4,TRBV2,TGTGCCAGCAGAACAGGGATGGTAAAACTGTTTTTT,CASRTGMVKLFF
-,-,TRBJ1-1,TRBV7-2,TGTGCCAGCAGCTCCCAGGGAAACACTGAAGCTTTCTTT,CASSSQGNTEAFF
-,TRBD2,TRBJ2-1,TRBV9,TGTGCCAGCAGCGTACGGGGGGGAGATGAGCAGTTCTTC,CASSVRGGDEQFF
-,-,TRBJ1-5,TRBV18,TGTGCCAGCTCACCATCGGGACTAGCCAATCAGCCCCAGCATTTT,CASSPSGLANQPQHF
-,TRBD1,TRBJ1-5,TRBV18,TGTGCCAGCTCACCAGCCGGGACAGCTTCTTATCAGCCCCAGCATTTT,CASSPAGTASYQPQHF
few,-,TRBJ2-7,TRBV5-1,TGCGCCAGCAGCTTGGGACAGGAGTTCCACGAGCAGTACTTC,CASSLGQEFHEQYF
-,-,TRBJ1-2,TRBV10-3,TGTGCCATCAAGAGCGGTGGGGAAGGAAACTATGGCTACACCTTC,CAIKSGGEGNYGYTF
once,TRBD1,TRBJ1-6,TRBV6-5,TGTGCCAGCAGTCGACAGGGGCCGTCACCCCTCCACTTT,CASSRQGPSPLHF
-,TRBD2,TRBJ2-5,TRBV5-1,TGCGCCAGCAGCGCCCAACTAGCGGGGGAGGAGACCCAGTACTTC,CASSAQLAGEETQYF
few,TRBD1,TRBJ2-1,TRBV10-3,TGTGCCATCAGAGGGACAGGGGGCATGGGGAATGAGCAGTTCTTC,CAIRGTGGMGNEQFF